This record looks at one T cell receptor (beta chain) sequence and its context. Participants spanned ages about 18 to 90 years and resided in about 24 US areas. Clinical history reported by participants formed the basis on which cohorts were assigned. The data originate from a study of blood T cell repertoires in COVID-19. Study information: PBMCs, B-cell-depleted T cells, or T cells provided the cDNA or gDNA that made up the material.

Generated by immunoSEQ multiplex PCR, the TCRdb table keeps only in-frame clones and is missing some. The sample shows about 270,000 clones, 86% of them seen only once. The CDR3 runs 15 residues. Germline CDR1 is SGHAT and CDR2 is FQNNGV. Trimming took off 5 bases at V and 8 bases at J, with 19 bases between the two ends. The genes are TRBV11-2 and TRBJ2-1; a weak D match, TRBD2 (5 bases). This sequence was found in a woman under 30 who had recovered from COVID-19. The sample consisted of PBMCs or T cells enriched from blood (not recorded which). The CDR3 bases are TGTGCCAGCAGCCCGAGCGGCCCCCTTAGGGATGAGCAGTTCTTC. As protein: CASSPSGPLRDEQFF. The entire variable domain, with the rest obtained from reference TRBV11-2 and TRBJ2-1, is as follows: EAGVAQSPRYKIIEKRQSVAFWCNPISGHATLYWYQQILGQGPKLLIQFQNNGVVDDSQLPKDRFSAERLKGVDSTLKIQPAKLEDSAVYLCASSPSGPLRDEQFFGPGTRLTVL.